This T cell receptor (beta chain) was sequenced for a study of CD8 T cells in ankylosing spondylitis. This clonotype has at least ten counts. Its cognate antigen is unknown. Study-wide findings and caveats: Researchers report that disease-linked clones proved CD8+ and relatively rare in peripheral blood. Among TCR beta sequences, a motif of under ten highly homologous variants appeared characteristic of ankylosing spondylitis blood. According to the report, clones linked to the disease were significantly enriched in matched synovial fluid samples taken from ankylosing spondylitis patients.

TCRdb ran MiXCR on the 5' RACE reads and lists one entry per CDR3 protein. The top ten clones hold 2% to 2.5% of a sample with tens of thousands of distinct CDR3 sequences, approximately 5% of them seen once. The CDR3 extends over 15 amino acids. V lost 4 bases, J lost 3 bases, and 15 bases lay in between. Germline lookup yields CDR1 SGHTA and CDR2 FQGNSA. Sequencing used blood, either unsorted or a sorted T cell fraction (not recorded which). The V gene is TRBV7-2, the J gene TRBJ2-5; D may correspond to TRBD1 or TRBD2 (7 bases each). This sequence originates from a male donor with ankylosing spondylitis or in good health (not recorded which). In DNA form, the CDR3 reads TGTGCCAGCAGCTCAGGGGGGGGTTCGGAAGAGACCCAGTACTTC. This gives the protein CASSSGGGSEETQYF.